This passage covers 31 T cell receptor beta chains from one sample sequenced in a study of blood T cells in healthy people across ages. A second PCR of about 7 to 12 cycles used a sample-barcoded 5' primer and a J-beta primer mix. TCRdb reprocessed the 5' RACE reads via MiXCR and lists one record per CDR3 protein. The sample consists of about 1,400,000 distinct CDR3 sequences, roughly 64% of them appearing once. The sequenced sample was blood. The receptor set was obtained from a man younger than 35 in good health.

The rearrangement joins TRBV7-2 to TRBJ2-7; TRBD1 matches at 7 bases. The J segment lost 6 bases and the V segment lost 5 bases, leaving 10 bases of the junction unmatched. CDR3 length: 14 residues. Per germline, CDR1 SGHTA and CDR2 FQGNSA. CDR3 bases: TGTGCCAGCAGCATGACACAGGGGTTGGGCGAGCAGTACTTC. It specifies CASSMTQGLGEQYF.

At least ten counts were recorded for this clonotype. This sequence joins TRBV3-1 and TRBJ1-2; no clear D. V lost 6 bases and J lost 4, with 6 bases in between. The length of the CDR3 is 11 residues. Germline lookup yields CDR1 LGHDT and CDR2 YNNKEL (reference sequence). CDR3 DNA sequence: TGTGCCAGCAGTCAGAGCTATGGCTACACCTTC. Protein: CASSQSYGYTF.

V gene TRBV4-2 combines with J gene TRBJ1-2, with D possibly matching TRBD1 (5 bases). Per the germline V gene, CDR1 is LGHNA and CDR2 is YNFKEQ. The CDR3 extends over 14 amino acids. V dropped 4 bases and J dropped 8 bases, with 17 bases sitting between them. The CDR3 DNA sequence: TGTGCCAGCAGCCCCGGTGGGTTGGGACCGGGCTACACCTTC. Translating gives CASSPGGLGPGYTF.

This chain links TRBV25-1 with TRBJ2-5; maybe TRBD1 (6 bases). The CDR3 is 13 residues long. Germline CDR1 and CDR2: MGHDK and SYGVNS. Trimming removed 6 bases at V and 6 bases at J, with 14 bases between. CDR3 sequence (DNA): TGTGCCAGCAGGGACCGGGACACTAAGACCCAGTACTTC. Protein: CASRDRDTKTQYF.

The chain carries TRBV7-2 and TRBJ2-3; possible D gene TRBD2, 5 bases. V was shortened by 3 bases and J by 2 bases, with 9 bases between the two germline ends. The CDR3 contains 14 residues. In germline, CDR1 is SGHTA, CDR2 FQGNSA. The CDR3 spells CASSFGLSTDTQYF. CDR3 DNA sequence: TGTGCCAGCAGCTTCGGACTTTCCACAGATACGCAGTATTTT.

The J gene is TRBJ2-3, the V gene TRBV20-1; tentatively, D is TRBD1 (5 bases). This CDR3 spans 14 amino acids. V shed 4 bases and J shed 1 base, with 12 bases lying between them. In germline, CDR1 is DFQATT, CDR2 SNEGSKA (reference sequence). The CDR3 DNA reads TGCAGTGCTAATCTAGGGGTCGGCACAGATACGCAGTATTTT. Its translation is CSANLGVGTDTQYF.

This clonotype has a handful of counts. CDR3 protein: CASSYVGEQYF. DNA of the CDR3: TGTGCCAGCAGTTACGTGGGGGAGCAGTACTTC. The chain recombines TRBV6-2 or TRBV6-3 with TRBJ2-7; the D is unclear. The CDR3 loop spans 11 amino acids. From germline, CDR1 is MNHEY and CDR2 SVGEGT. Trimming shortened V by 2 bases and J by 7 bases, and 6 bases separated the two germline ends.

The rearrangement uses TRBV9 and TRBJ2-7; 11 bases match TRBD2. Germline values: CDR1 SGDLS, CDR2 YYNGEE. The trim removed 5 bases at V and 7 bases at J, leaving 8 bases unmatched. The CDR3 covers 14 residues. CDR3: CASRPTSGSGEQYF. The CDR3 DNA follows: TGTGCCAGCAGACCAACTAGCGGGAGTGGGGAGCAGTACTTC.

V is TRBV6-2 or TRBV6-3 and J is TRBJ2-1; 7 nucleotides agree with TRBD1. CDR3 length: 15 amino acids. CDR1 is MNHEY, CDR2 SVGEGT, per germline. V lost 5 bases and J lost 7; bases outside the gene matches: 11. The CDR3 DNA reads as TGTGCCAGCAGTACTCTGGGCAGGGGGTCGAATGAGCAGTTCTTC. This translates into CASSTLGRGSNEQFF.

In its sample, this clonotype was seen many times. This chain links TRBV29-1 with TRBJ2-7; the D gene is possibly TRBD1 (5 bases). V dropped 0 bases and J dropped 2 bases, with 8 bases sitting between them. Germline V gene sequence: CDR1 SQVTM, CDR2 ANQGSEA. This CDR3 spans 13 amino acids. The CDR3 region is CSVEDQGPYEQYF. CDR3 DNA sequence: TGCAGCGTTGAAGATCAGGGTCCCTACGAGCAGTACTTC.

The rearrangement links TRBV4-3 to TRBJ2-1; a possible D gene is TRBD2 (6 bases). The CDR3 spans 15 residues. The germline gives CDR1 LGHNA, CDR2 YSLEER. V was trimmed by 0 bases and J by 3 bases, leaving 9 bases between them. Here the CDR3 DNA reads TGCGCCAGCAGCCAAGATCCTAGCGACTACAATGAGCAGTTCTTC. It is translated as CASSQDPSDYNEQFF.

In the case of this clonotype: At one end the junction does not follow the germline gene, possibly because of a read error. The gene calls are TRBV6-5 and TRBJ2-1; TRBD2 aligns across 7 bases. Germline loops: CDR1 MNHEY, CDR2 SVGAGI. CDR3 length equals 13 residues. CDR3 protein: CASMVAGYNERFF. The CDR3, as DNA: TGTGCCAGCATGGTAGCGGGCTACAATGAGCGGTTCTTC.

There are a few counts of this clonotype. The gene calls are TRBV5-1 and TRBJ2-2; possibly TRBD1 for D (6 bases). CDR1 and CDR2 from the germline V gene are SGHRS and YFSETQ. This CDR3 region has 15 residues. V lost 0 bases to trimming and J lost 4 bases, with 10 bases between them. The CDR3 bases are TGCGCCAGCAGCTTGGGGCTGGACAGCACCGGGGAGCTGTTTTTT. Protein sequence: CASSLGLDSTGELFF.

There are a few counts of this clonotype. The genes are TRBV6-2 or TRBV6-3 and TRBJ2-7; TRBD2 matches 10 bases. Germline CDR1 MNHEY, CDR2 SVGEGT. The CDR3 is 16 residues long. With V trimmed by 2 bases and J by 0 bases, 4 bases remained unmatched. The CDR3 spells CASSYALAGDSYEQYF. The DNA for the CDR3 is TGTGCCAGCAGTTACGCCCTAGCGGGGGACTCCTACGAGCAGTACTTC.

The genes are TRBV5-1 and TRBJ2-2; 7 bases line up with TRBD1. J lost 5 bases, V lost 2 bases, and 6 bases had no gene match. The CDR3 length is 15 residues. Per the germline V gene, CDR1 is SGHRS and CDR2 is YFSETQ. The CDR3 spells CASSFWDSHTGELFF. The CDR3 nucleotides are TGCGCCAGCAGCTTTTGGGACAGCCATACCGGGGAGCTGTTTTTT.

This clonotype was counted once. The chain joins TRBV5-1 to TRBJ2-1; 7 positions agree with TRBD1. The CDR3 is made up of 15 amino acids. CDR1 is SGHRS and CDR2 is YFSETQ in the germline V gene. V shed 0 bases, J shed 7 bases, and the junction held 7 bases outside the gene matches. The CDR3 region is CASSLAATGKNEQFF. The CDR3 DNA reads as TGCGCCAGCAGCTTGGCCGCGACAGGGAAGAATGAGCAGTTCTTC.

This clonotype has only a few counts. The rearrangement joins TRBV11-2 to TRBJ2-7; either TRBD1 or TRBD2 may fit D (5 bases each). CDR3 length: 16 amino acids. Germline V gene sequence: CDR1 SGHAT, CDR2 FQNNGV. The V and J ends lost 3 bases and 6 bases respectively, with 21 bases between them. DNA for the CDR3: TGTGCCAGCAGCTTTGGGGGAGAGCAAATCTCGGGCGAGCAGTACTTC. Protein: CASSFGGEQISGEQYF.

J is TRBJ1-4 and V is TRBV4-2; 12 bases are a match to TRBD1. V dropped 3 bases and J dropped 11; count of bases not matched to a gene: 22. The CDR3 contains 20 residues. Germline CDR1 LGHNA, CDR2 YNFKEQ. CDR3 in amino acids: CASSHPWGQGAEVSRWKLFF. The DNA of the CDR3 is TGTGCCAGCAGCCATCCCTGGGGACAGGGGGCGGAAGTCAGCCGCTGGAAACTGTTTTTT.

The J gene is TRBJ2-2, the V gene TRBV7-2; D unclear. CDR1 is SGHTA, CDR2 FQGNSA, per germline. The CDR3 has 16 residues. Trimming left V 5 bases short and J 1 base short, with 14 bases between. CDR3 amino acids: CASSLPPARNTGELFF. The CDR3 bases are TGTGCCAGCAGCCTACCTCCAGCGAGGAACACCGGGGAGCTGTTTTTT. Full variable domain (remainder filled in from reference TRBV7-2 and TRBJ2-2): GAGVSQSPSNKVTEKGKDVELRCDPISGHTALYWYRQSLGQGLEFLIYFQGNSAPDKSGLPSDRFSAERTGGSVSTLTIQRTQQEDSAVYLCASSLPPARNTGELFFGEGSRLTVL.

Only a few counts were recorded for this clonotype. V and J are TRBV7-2 and TRBJ2-3; 7 nucleotides match TRBD2. CDR3 size: 16 residues. The V gene's germline CDR1 is SGHTA and CDR2 FQGNSA. V lost 2 bases to trimming and J lost 4 bases; unmatched junction nucleotides: 9. CDR3 sequence: CASSLNGGSVADTQYF. The CDR3 DNA follows: TGTGCCAGCAGCTTAAATGGCGGGAGTGTCGCAGATACGCAGTATTTT.

The chain carries TRBV6-5 and TRBJ1-4, with 8 bases aligning to TRBD1. J gave up 8 bases and V 6 bases, and 2 bases lay outside the gene matches. CDR1 is MNHEY and CDR2 is SVGAGI in the germline V gene. The CDR3 spans 12 residues. In DNA form, the CDR3 reads TGTGCCAGCAGGACAGGGGACGAAAAACTGTTTTTT. The encoded protein is CASRTGDEKLFF.

This clonotype was observed once. This chain joins TRBV4-3 and TRBJ2-7; no clear D. This CDR3 spans 15 amino acids. The germline gives CDR1 LGHNA, CDR2 YSLEER. V lost 1 base, J lost 2 bases, and 12 bases lay in between. CDR3 residues: CASSQGALRTYEQYF. The CDR3 DNA reads as TGCGCCAGCAGCCAAGGCGCCCTGCGTACCTACGAGCAGTACTTC.

This clonotype was detected once. The rearrangement joins TRBV28 to TRBJ1-1; weak D call: TRBD1 (5 bases). The CDR3 contains 17 residues. Trimming took off 3 bases at V and 0 bases at J, with 17 bases between the two ends. The germline CDR1 and CDR2 sequences are MDHEN and SYDVKM. CDR3 in amino acids: CASSLVGGGTLNTEAFF. Here the CDR3 DNA reads TGTGCCAGCAGTTTGGTGGGTGGCGGGACCCTGAACACTGAAGCTTTCTTT.

The chain combines TRBV7-9 with TRBJ2-7, with D perhaps matching TRBD2 (5 bases). V gave up 1 base and J gave up 0 bases, with 16 bases separating them. The CDR3 consists of 17 residues. The germline V gene has CDR1 SEHNR and CDR2 FQNEAQ (reference sequence). The CDR3 loop is CASSLGSGTSISYEQYF. The CDR3 coding sequence is TGTGCCAGCAGCTTAGGATCGGGAACCAGTATCTCCTACGAGCAGTACTTC.

The chain is built from TRBV20-1 and TRBJ2-7; no clear D. CDR1 and CDR2 (germline): DFQATT, SNEGSKA (reference sequence). The CDR3 contains 13 residues. V lost 2 bases and J lost 0, with 8 bases in between. CDR3 nucleotide sequence: TGCAGTGCTAGAACGACGGACTCCTACGAGCAGTACTTC. Translation gives CSARTTDSYEQYF.

This clonotype showed up just a few times. The chain uses TRBV20-1 and TRBJ2-7, with 7 bases aligning to TRBD1. Germline CDR1 reads DFQATT; CDR2 reads SNEGSKA (reference sequence). This CDR3 is built from 14 residues. Trimming removed 3 bases from V and 2 bases from J; junction bases left unmatched: 7. The CDR3 DNA reads TGCAGTGCTAGGTCAACAGGGGCTGCCTACGAGCAGTACTTC. Translated, it gives CSARSTGAAYEQYF.

The V gene is TRBV7-9, the J gene TRBJ1-1; D unclear. CDR1 and CDR2 from the germline V gene are SEHNR and FQNEAQ (reference sequence). Deletions cut 3 bases from V and 4 bases from J, with 12 bases between. This CDR3 has 14 amino acids. DNA for the CDR3: TGTGCCAGCAGCTTTCGGGCCGGGGTCACTGAAGCTTTCTTT. This encodes CASSFRAGVTEAFF.

The chain is built from TRBV12-3 or TRBV12-4 and TRBJ2-7; TRBD1 or TRBD2 may be the D gene (5 bases each). Matching the DNA end better, TRBJ2-1 makes the J call doubtful. The CDR3 is made up of 13 amino acids. CDR3 protein: CASSWDPRGEQFF. The CDR3 DNA reads TGTGCCAGCAGCTGGGACCCCCGAGGTGAGCAGTTCTTC.

The rearrangement links TRBV20-1 to TRBJ2-1, with 9 bases fitting TRBD1. The V gene end was trimmed by 3 bases and the J gene end by 2 bases; junction bases not matched to a gene: 2. CDR3 size: 14 residues. Germline V gene data show CDR1 as DFQATT and CDR2 as SNEGSKA (reference sequence). The DNA of the CDR3 is TGCAGTGCTAGGACAGGGGGGGCCTACAATGAGCAGTTCTTC. Its translation is CSARTGGAYNEQFF.

J is TRBJ1-2 and V is TRBV5-6, with unresolved D. Per the germline V gene, CDR1 is SGHDT and CDR2 is YYEEEE. V lost 6 bases and J 3 bases, leaving 12 bases between the germline ends. The CDR3 extends over 13 amino acids. CDR3 nucleotides: TGTGCCAGCAAACCCGGGAGGGACTATGGCTACACCTTC. It encodes CASKPGRDYGYTF.

This clonotype was counted at least ten times. The chain joins TRBV29-1 to TRBJ1-2; a possible D gene is TRBD1 (6 bases). The CDR3 has 14 amino acids. Germline V gene lookup returns CDR1 SQVTM and CDR2 ANQGSEA. In DNA, the CDR3 is TGCTCGTTTGGGGCCCCCGGGACAATATATGGCTACACCTTC. It codes for CSFGAPGTIYGYTF.